The clone carrying this T cell receptor beta chain was detected only a few times. The repertoire was sequenced with immunoSEQ multiplex PCR; TCRdb's copy has only in-frame clones and lacks some. The sample has 90,000 to 110,000 clones, around 89% seen once. The sample belongs to a study of T cell responses to AZD1222 COVID-19 vaccine. About the study: Doses given second, at about 4 or about 12 weeks, were pooled.

The CDR3 totals 16 residues. The J segment lost 4 bases and the V segment lost 4 bases, leaving 9 bases of the junction unmatched. Germline V lookup: CDR1 SNHLY, CDR2 FYNNEI. The sequencing here drew on peripheral blood, taken on day 0 of AZD1222 vaccination. The chain couples TRBV2 to TRBJ1-5; 8 bases line up with TRBD1. The source is an adult in good health. The CDR3: CASSVAGGLGNQPQHF. The CDR3 DNA is TGTGCCAGCAGTGTTGCAGGGGGCCTGGGGAATCAGCCCCAGCATTTT. Filled out from reference TRBV2 and TRBJ1-5, the complete variable domain reads EPEVTQTPSHQVTQMGQEVILRCVPISNHLYFYWYRQILGQKVEFLVSFYNNEISEKSEIFDDQFSVERPDGSNFTLKIRSTKLEDSAMYFCASSVAGGLGNQPQHFGDGTRLSIL.